This T cell receptor beta chain was documented in a study of spatial heterogeneity in lung cancer. Time point: sample taken at primary tumor resection. The approximately 70 donors had untreated early-stage non-small cell lung cancer. This clonotype was counted many times. TCRdb fed the 5' RACE reads into MiXCR, producing one record per CDR3 protein. The sample carries some 5,100 distinct CDR3 sequences, around 5% recorded once. The germline V gene has CDR1 SGHTA and CDR2 FQGTGA. Trimming pared 2 bases from V and 5 bases from J, leaving 13 bases between. The CDR3 length is 15 residues. This sequence was found in a female donor with early-stage non-small cell lung cancer. The chain links TRBV7-3 to TRBJ2-1; D assignment may be TRBD1 or TRBD2 (5 bases each). The specimen was normal lung tissue next to the tumor, collected at surgery. Written as DNA, the CDR3 is TGTGCCAGCAGCTTAGGGGGTCCGGGGCACAATGAGCAGTTCTTC. Translation: CASSLGGPGHNEQFF.